The 16 T cell receptor beta chains reported below all come from one sample, sequenced in a study of technical replicates of blood from several donors. Measured with immunoSEQ multiplex PCR; TCRdb has only the in-frame clones, and not every one. The sample records about 98,000 clones, 90% to 97% being singletons. Sequencing used T cells isolated from PBMCs. The receptors were gathered from a human donor in good health.

The rearrangement links TRBV30 to TRBJ2-1; 9 bases line up with TRBD2. V shed 3 bases, J shed 5 bases, and the junction held 5 bases outside the gene matches. Germline V lookup: CDR1 GTSNPN, CDR2 SVGIG (reference sequence). The CDR3 covers 14 residues. In DNA form, the CDR3 reads TGTGCCTGGAGCCCCGGGACTAGCAACAATGAGCAGTTCTTC. Translated: CAWSPGTSNNEQFF.

This clone was seen a single time. This chain connects TRBV28 to TRBJ2-2; D is undetermined. The CDR3 sequence is 15 residues long. Germline V gene sequence: CDR1 MDHEN, CDR2 SYDVKM. The V gene lost 6 bases and the J gene lost 4 bases, with 15 bases spanning the gap. The CDR3 protein is CASRRGPLGTGELFF. In DNA, the CDR3 is TGTGCCAGCAGGAGAGGTCCCCTTGGCACCGGGGAGCTGTTTTTT.

This chain connects TRBV11-2 to TRBJ2-3; 13 nucleotides align to TRBD2. The CDR3 loop spans 16 amino acids. Germline V gene data show CDR1 as SGHAT and CDR2 as FQNNGV. With V trimmed by 4 bases and J by 2 bases, 3 bases remained unmatched. CDR3: CASSSGLAGPTDTQYF. The CDR3 DNA reads TGTGCCAGCAGCTCGGGACTAGCGGGGCCCACAGATACGCAGTATTTT.

V usage is TRBV15 and J usage is TRBJ2-1, with a weak D call TRBD1 (5 bases). Trimming stripped 4 bases from V and 8 bases from J, with 12 bases between. This CDR3 has 13 amino acids. Germline values: CDR1 LNHNV, CDR2 YYDKDF (reference sequence). The CDR3 coding sequence is TGTGCCACCAGCAAGAGCAGGGTTTATGAGCAGTTCTTC. It yields the protein CATSKSRVYEQFF.

The V gene is TRBV5-4, the J gene TRBJ1-3; the match to TRBD1 covers 7 bases. This CDR3 comprises 14 residues. Trimming removed 3 bases from V and 2 bases from J; junction bases left unmatched: 2. Per the germline V gene, CDR1 is SGHNT and CDR2 is YYREEE (reference sequence). The CDR3 DNA follows: TGTGCCAGCAGCTCGGGACAGACTGGAAACACCATATATTTT. Translation gives CASSSGQTGNTIYF.

V and J are TRBV27 and TRBJ2-5; 7 bases fit TRBD1. CDR3 length: 13 amino acids. The V gene's germline CDR1 is MNHEY and CDR2 SMNVEV (reference sequence). The DNA for the CDR3 is TGTGCTGTTCGGCCGGGACAGCAAGAGACCCAGTACTTC. Residues: CAVRPGQQETQYF.

This clone has a handful of counts. CDR3 region: CASSLSGGAYEQYF. The CDR3 bases are TGTGCCAGCAGCTTAAGCGGGGGGGCCTACGAGCAGTACTTC. The chain carries TRBV11-3 and TRBJ2-7; 10 bases align to TRBD2. Germline assignment: CDR1 SGHNT and CDR2 YENEEA. The junction had 0 bases not matched to a gene; V was cut back by 2 bases and J by 2 bases. The CDR3 is made up of 14 amino acids.

The V call is TRBV29-1, the J call TRBJ2-1; 8 bases match TRBD2. The J segment lost 7 bases and the V segment lost 6 bases, leaving 11 bases of the junction unmatched. This CDR3 contains 14 residues. CDR1 is SQVTM and CDR2 is ANQGSEA in the germline V gene. CDR3 coding DNA: TGCAGCGTCCGGACCAGCCGGGGGGGGAATGAGCAGTTCTTC. This gives the protein CSVRTSRGGNEQFF.

The CDR3 loop is CATSSSGRAGEQYF. CDR3 bases: TGTGCCACCAGCTCTAGCGGGAGGGCGGGGGAGCAGTACTTC. The gene calls are TRBV15 and TRBJ2-7; 12 bases fit TRBD2. This CDR3 region has 14 residues. Germline V gene lookup returns CDR1 LNHNV and CDR2 YYDKDF (reference sequence). V was pared by 5 bases and J by 7 bases, with 6 bases of the junction left unmatched.

V is TRBV29-1 and J is TRBJ2-7; no clear D gene. The CDR3 is made up of 10 amino acids. Germline-derived CDR1 and CDR2 are SQVTM and ANQGSEA. V shed 4 bases and J shed 3 bases, with 4 bases lying between them. The CDR3 spells CSVGSYEQYF. CDR3 bases: TGCAGCGTTGGCAGCTACGAGCAGTACTTC.

This clone occurred once. This chain joins TRBV5-1 and TRBJ2-5; 8 positions match TRBD2. The CDR3 has 15 residues. Germline V gene sequence: CDR1 SGHRS, CDR2 YFSETQ. J was trimmed by 2 bases and V by 3 bases; bases with no gene match: 6. The CDR3 DNA is TGCGCCAGCAGCTCAGGACTAGCTTCTCAAGAGACCCAGTACTTC. Translated, it gives CASSSGLASQETQYF.

The chain uses TRBV5-4 and TRBJ2-1; 7 bases align to TRBD2. With V trimmed by 4 bases and J by 4 bases, 11 bases remained unmatched. CDR1 SGHNT and CDR2 YYREEE come from the germline V gene (reference sequence). This CDR3 has 16 residues. CDR3 nucleotides: TGTGCCAGCAGCCCCCCTCGGCCTAGCGGTTACAATGAGCAGTTCTTC. Its protein is CASSPPRPSGYNEQFF. Together with reference TRBV5-4 and TRBJ2-1, the CDR3 gives the full variable domain: ETGVTQSPTHLIKTRGQQVTLRCSSQSGHNTVSWYQQALGQGPQFIFQYYREEENGRGNFPPRFSGLQFPNYSSELNVNALELDDSALYLCASSPPRPSGYNEQFFGPGTRLTVL.

The V gene is TRBV5-4, the J gene TRBJ2-7; maybe TRBD1 (5 bases). The germline V and J ends were trimmed by 4 bases and 6 bases, with 20 bases remaining between them. The V gene's germline CDR1 is SGHNT and CDR2 YYREEE (reference sequence). The CDR3 length is 15 residues. In DNA form, the CDR3 reads TGTGCCAGCAGCGTAGATAGTACCTCAACAGGCGAGCAGTACTTC. This gives the protein CASSVDSTSTGEQYF.

V usage is TRBV29-1 and J usage is TRBJ1-1; D gene uncertain. V was trimmed by 3 bases and J by 0 bases, leaving 8 bases between them. The CDR3 length is 13 residues. The germline CDR1 and CDR2 sequences are SQVTM and ANQGSEA. The DNA for the CDR3 is TGCAGCGTTGAGCTCCGGTTGAACACTGAAGCTTTCTTT. This gives the protein CSVELRLNTEAFF.

The chain couples TRBV7-6 to TRBJ2-2, with D possibly being TRBD2 (7 bases). V lost 5 bases and J lost 5, with 30 bases in between. From germline, CDR1 is SGHVS and CDR2 FNYEAQ. This CDR3 region has 20 residues. DNA of the CDR3: TGTGCCAGCAGCCGAGCTAAGGGGGGGCCGGGATCCCCGTTGACCGGGGAGCTGTTTTTT. Its protein is CASSRAKGGPGSPLTGELFF.

This clone was picked up one time. This chain connects TRBV10-1 to TRBJ2-7; weak D call: TRBD2 (6 bases). Germline V CDR1 and CDR2: WNHNN, SYGVQD (reference sequence). Trimming left V 0 bases short and J 5 bases short, with 11 bases between. This CDR3 contains 14 residues. The CDR3 nucleotides are TGCGCCAGCAGTGAGTCCCAGCGGGTTGACGAGCAGTACTTC. Encoded protein: CASSESQRVDEQYF.